The 10 T cell receptor beta chains given below trace back to one sample, sequenced in a study of blood T cell repertoires in COVID-19. This table comes from immunoSEQ multiplex PCR, and its TCRdb copy is limited to in-frame clones, with some not included. The table has some 130,000 clones, about four fifths seen once. Sample: peripheral blood. The receptors stem from a man aged 40-55 years with active or convalescent COVID-19.

This clone was detected once. V and J are TRBV5-1 and TRBJ2-2; 12 nucleotides align to TRBD2. The trim removed 4 bases at V and 1 base at J, leaving 11 bases unmatched. Germline values: CDR1 SGHRS, CDR2 YFSETQ. This CDR3 contains 19 residues. Here the CDR3 reads CASSLQGATSGGNTGELFF. CDR3 nucleotides: TGCGCCAGCAGCCTCCAGGGGGCGACTAGCGGGGGGAACACCGGGGAGCTGTTTTTT.

This chain joins TRBV7-8 and TRBJ1-2; weak D call: TRBD1 (6 bases). The germline CDR1 and CDR2 sequences are SGHVS and FQNEAQ. The CDR3 is 14 residues long. Trimming removed 5 bases from V and 8 bases from J, with 18 bases in between. The CDR3 spells CASSRGGGRWGYTF. The CDR3 DNA follows: TGTGCCAGCAGCCGTGGCGGGGGGCGCTGGGGCTACACCTTC. Based on the CDR3 plus reference TRBV7-8 and TRBJ1-2, the full variable domain is GAGVSQSPRYKVAKRGQDVALRCDPISGHVSLFWYQQALGQGPEFLTYFQNEAQLDKSGLPSDRFFAERPEGSVSTLKIQRTQQEDSAVYLCASSRGGGRWGYTFGSGTRLTVV.

The chain links TRBV14 to TRBJ1-1; 9 bases fit TRBD1. V was pared by 3 bases and J by 7 bases, with 12 bases of the junction left unmatched. The V gene's germline CDR1 is SGHDN and CDR2 FVKESK. CDR3 length: 16 amino acids. CDR3 DNA sequence: TGTGCCAGCAGCCAGGAGGGGACAGGGTCTTCTTTTGAAGCTTTCTTT. Translating gives CASSQEGTGSSFEAFF.

This sequence joins TRBV7-9 and TRBJ1-1; the D is unclear. This CDR3 has 13 residues. V lost 5 bases to trimming and J lost 1 base, with 8 bases between them. CDR1 is SEHNR, CDR2 FQNEAQ, per germline (reference sequence). The CDR3: CASSPDWNTEAFF. The CDR3 DNA reads as TGTGCCAGCAGCCCGGACTGGAACACTGAAGCTTTCTTT.

The rearrangement links TRBV27 to TRBJ2-2; D is uncertain. The germline V gene has CDR1 MNHEY and CDR2 SMNVEV (reference sequence). The CDR3 runs to 17 residues. Trimming removed 0 bases at V and 0 bases at J, with 11 bases between. The chain's CDR3 is CASSLSKTTPNTGELFF. The CDR3 DNA reads as TGTGCCAGCAGTTTATCGAAGACAACCCCGAACACCGGGGAGCTGTTTTTT.

J is TRBJ2-2 and V is TRBV10-2; 11 positions agree with TRBD2. This CDR3 contains 15 residues. Germline CDR1 and CDR2: WSHSY and SAAADI. J gave up 4 bases and V 11 bases, and 9 bases lay outside the gene matches. CDR3: CAFSTSGAGTGELFF. The CDR3 DNA reads TGCGCCTTTTCGACTAGCGGGGCGGGCACCGGGGAGCTGTTTTTT.

The V and J genes are TRBV18 and TRBJ1-5; 9 bases match TRBD1. The CDR3 loop spans 13 amino acids. V gave up 5 bases and J gave up 4 bases; unmatched junction bases: 0. Per germline, CDR1 KGHSH and CDR2 LQKENI. CDR3 amino acids: CASSGTGNQPQHF. The CDR3 bases are TGTGCCAGCTCAGGGACAGGGAATCAGCCCCAGCATTTT.

The rearrangement uses TRBV9 and TRBJ1-2; D call uncertain. The V gene's germline CDR1 is SGDLS and CDR2 YYNGEE. Between the trimmed V and J ends, which lost 2 bases and 7 bases, there was a span of 9 bases. The CDR3 has 12 amino acids. The CDR3 sequence is CASSVTGFGYTF. The CDR3 DNA sequence: TGTGCCAGCAGCGTCACCGGTTTTGGCTACACCTTC. The whole variable domain, remainder taken from reference TRBV9 and TRBJ1-2, is DSGVTQTPKHLITATGQRVTLRCSPRSGDLSVYWYQQSLDQGLQFLIQYYNGEERAKGNILERFSAQQFPDLHSELNLSSLELGDSALYFCASSVTGFGYTFGSGTRLTVV.

In this sample, this clone turned up a few times. The rearrangement joins TRBV19 to TRBJ2-3; TRBD2 matches 7 bases. The germline V gene has CDR1 LNHDA and CDR2 SQIVND (reference sequence). V lost 4 bases to trimming and J lost 5 bases; unmatched junction nucleotides: 6. The CDR3 length is 14 residues. The chain's CDR3 is CASSTGGIIDTQYF. CDR3 bases: TGTGCCAGTAGTACCGGGGGGATAATAGATACGCAGTATTTT.

The J gene is TRBJ2-1, the V gene TRBV11-1; D gene uncertain. V lost 0 bases and J lost 7, with 7 bases in between. Germline V gene sequence: CDR1 SGHAT, CDR2 FQDESV (reference sequence). The CDR3 contains 13 residues. The CDR3 is CASSLAAVNEQFF. CDR3 DNA: TGTGCCAGCAGCTTAGCGGCGGTGAATGAGCAGTTCTTC.